The 22 T cell receptor beta chains presented below share a single source sample, sequenced in a study of T cells after yellow fever vaccination. TCRdb reprocessed the 5' RACE reads with MiXCR, giving one entry per CDR3 protein. The sample carries a few hundred thousand distinct CDR3 sequences, over 15% recorded once. Source: PBMCs, taken 15 days after the yellow fever booster vaccination. The source of these receptors is a man under 40 who received the YFV17D yellow fever vaccine.

This rearrangement joins TRBV10-3 to TRBJ2-1; the D gene is possibly TRBD2 (6 bases). The CDR3 is made up of 14 amino acids. Germline assignment: CDR1 ENHRY and CDR2 SYGVKD. V lost 4 bases and J lost 5, with 12 bases in between. The CDR3: CAISAASADNEQFF. For the CDR3, the DNA is TGTGCCATCAGTGCCGCTAGCGCGGACAATGAGCAGTTCTTC.

V and J are TRBV6-5 and TRBJ2-7; D possibly corresponds to TRBD1 (5 bases). The germline V gene has CDR1 MNHEY and CDR2 SVGAGI. The CDR3 loop spans 15 amino acids. V dropped 6 bases and J dropped 3 bases, with 18 bases sitting between them. The CDR3 loop is CASRPRGRAYYEQYF. The CDR3 DNA follows: TGTGCCAGCAGACCCCGTGGCAGGGCATACTACGAGCAGTACTTC.

V usage is TRBV7-3 and J usage is TRBJ2-5; TRBD1 matches at 10 bases. V lost 5 bases and J lost 5; bases outside the gene matches: 20. The CDR3 sequence is 19 residues long. Germline CDR1 reads SGHTA; CDR2 reads FQGTGA. The DNA of the CDR3 is TGTGCCAGCAGCCCTTTTGGGCGTGGGACAGGGGAATATATGGAGACCCAGTACTTC. Protein sequence: CASSPFGRGTGEYMETQYF. Full variable domain (missing parts from reference TRBV7-3 and TRBJ2-5): GAGVSQTPSNKVTEKGKYVELRCDPISGHTALYWYRQSLGQGPEFLIYFQGTGAADDSGLPNDRFFAVRPEGSVSTLKIQRTERGDSAVYLCASSPFGRGTGEYMETQYFGPGTRLLVL.

This clonotype was observed a handful of times. J is TRBJ2-4 and V is TRBV5-1; D is possibly TRBD1 (6 bases). V shed 0 bases and J shed 5 bases, with 15 bases lying between them. The CDR3 covers 16 residues. Germline loops: CDR1 SGHRS, CDR2 YFSETQ. CDR3 amino acids: CASSLAPGRGQNIQYF. In DNA form, the CDR3 reads TGCGCCAGCAGCTTGGCCCCCGGCAGGGGCCAAAACATTCAGTACTTC.

This chain uses TRBV4-2 with TRBJ2-5, with 9 nucleotides matching TRBD1. CDR1 LGHNA and CDR2 YNFKEQ come from the germline V gene. The CDR3 consists of 15 residues. V lost 3 bases and J lost 5; bases outside the gene matches: 7. The DNA of the CDR3 is TGTGCCAGCAGCCACCCACAGGGGGCGGAGGAGACCCAGTACTTC. Its protein is CASSHPQGAEETQYF.

The DNA of the CDR3 is TGTGCCAGCAGCTTAGGTGACAGGTACCAAGAGACCCAGTACTTC. Protein product: CASSLGDRYQETQYF. The rearrangement links TRBV11-2 to TRBJ2-5; D is perhaps TRBD1 (6 bases). V was clipped by 1 base and J by 0 bases, with 9 bases between them. The CDR3 consists of 15 residues. CDR1 and CDR2 from the germline V gene are SGHAT and FQNNGV. Using reference TRBV11-2 and TRBJ2-5 for the parts outside the CDR3, the full variable domain is EAGVAQSPRYKIIEKRQSVAFWCNPISGHATLYWYQQILGQGPKLLIQFQNNGVVDDSQLPKDRFSAERLKGVDSTLKIQPAKLEDSAVYLCASSLGDRYQETQYFGPGTRLLVL.

V gene TRBV6-6 combines with J gene TRBJ2-1, with no clear D. Deletions cut 6 bases from V and 5 bases from J, with 8 bases between. CDR1 and CDR2 from the germline V gene are MNHNY and SVGAGI (reference sequence). There are 12 residues in the CDR3. The CDR3 DNA follows: TGTGCCAGCAGAAAACAGAACAATGAGCAGTTCTTC. This encodes CASRKQNNEQFF.

This chain uses TRBV20-1 with TRBJ2-1, with 11 positions matching TRBD2. Germline CDR1 and CDR2: DFQATT and SNEGSKA (reference sequence). The CDR3 runs to 15 residues. J gave up 12 bases and V 5 bases, and 15 bases lay outside the gene matches. The CDR3 region has the DNA TGCAGTGCTTCCCTTCTAGCGGGAGGACCGGGGGGGCAGTTCTTC. It yields the protein CSASLLAGGPGGQFF.

This clonotype was seen a few times. The V call is TRBV15, the J call TRBJ2-7; the D gene is possibly TRBD2 (6 bases). CDR3 length: 14 residues. Germline assignment: CDR1 LNHNV and CDR2 YYDKDF (reference sequence). The V and J ends lost 5 bases and 0 bases respectively, with 11 bases between them. For the CDR3, the DNA is TGTGCCACCAGCGTCGGGAGTAGCTCCTACGAGCAGTACTTC. Its protein product is CATSVGSSSYEQYF.

There are a few counts of this clonotype. This sequence joins TRBV20-1 and TRBJ2-1; D might be TRBD2 (6 bases). V lost 5 bases, J lost 7 bases, and 12 bases lay in between. Germline CDR1 and CDR2: DFQATT and SNEGSKA (reference sequence). This CDR3 region has 12 residues. CDR3 coding DNA: TGCAGTGCTGAACTGGGGGGAAATGAGCAGTTCTTC. Amino acid sequence: CSAELGGNEQFF.

The CDR3, as DNA: TGCGCCAGCAGCCAAGAGGCGGGGTTTAACGTCCTGACTTTC. Its protein product is CASSQEAGFNVLTF. The chain carries TRBV4-3 and TRBJ2-6; D is perhaps TRBD2 (6 bases). The CDR3 is 14 residues long. Germline CDR1 LGHNA, CDR2 YSLEER. V shed 0 bases and J shed 10 bases, with 10 bases lying between them.

This clonotype was recorded at least ten times. V and J are TRBV7-2 and TRBJ2-1; 11 nucleotides align to TRBD2. CDR3 size: 15 residues. Germline V gene data show CDR1 as SGHTA and CDR2 as FQGNSA. V shed 5 bases, J shed 13 bases, and the junction held 13 bases outside the gene matches. CDR3 sequence reads: CASSKIRGTSGFQFF. The CDR3 DNA is TGTGCCAGCAGCAAAATAAGAGGGACTAGCGGCTTCCAGTTCTTC.

Only a few counts were recorded for this clonotype. This chain joins TRBV29-1 and TRBJ2-7; D gene unclear. The CDR3 spans 13 residues. Germline CDR1 SQVTM, CDR2 ANQGSEA. The ends were cut back, 4 bases at V and 0 bases at J, with 10 bases in the middle. For the CDR3, the DNA is TGCAGCGTTGGTGAGCAGGCCTCCTACGAGCAGTACTTC. It yields the protein CSVGEQASYEQYF.

At least ten counts were recorded for this clonotype. The chain uses TRBV9 and TRBJ2-7; a possible D gene is TRBD2 (6 bases). V was cut by 2 bases and J by 4 bases, with 13 bases left in between. The CDR3 is made up of 14 amino acids. CDR1 is SGDLS, CDR2 YYNGEE, per germline. The CDR3 DNA sequence: TGTGCCAGCAGCGTCAGAGATCGGGGGTACGAGCAGTACTTC. Translated, it gives CASSVRDRGYEQYF. The full variable domain, in which reference TRBV9 and TRBJ2-7 provide the parts outside the CDR3, is DSGVTQTPKHLITATGQRVTLRCSPRSGDLSVYWYQQSLDQGLQFLIQYYNGEERAKGNILERFSAQQFPDLHSELNLSSLELGDSALYFCASSVRDRGYEQYFGPGTRLTVT.

This clonotype showed up just a few times. The rearrangement links TRBV24-1 to TRBJ2-3, with 11 nucleotides matching TRBD2. Trimming at V came to 4 bases and at J to 2 bases, leaving 7 bases not matched to a gene. The CDR3 totals 17 residues. Per the germline V gene, CDR1 is KGHDR and CDR2 is SFDVKD. In DNA, the CDR3 is TGTGCCACCAGTGAGCCAACTAGCGGGAGATCCACAGATACGCAGTATTTT. Translation gives CATSEPTSGRSTDTQYF.

CDR3 protein: CSFDRSSTDTQYF. The CDR3 DNA sequence: TGCAGCTTCGACAGGAGTAGCACAGATACGCAGTATTTT. The V gene is TRBV29-1, the J gene TRBJ2-3; a weak D match, TRBD1 (6 bases). CDR1 and CDR2 (germline): SQVTM, ANQGSEA. This CDR3 is 13 amino acids long. Trimming took 8 bases from V and 0 from J, leaving 12 bases between them.

This clonotype has more than one count but fewer than ten. The chain couples TRBV6-5 to TRBJ2-1; TRBD1 aligns across 7 bases. Germline assignment: CDR1 MNHEY and CDR2 SVGAGI. V was clipped by 2 bases and J by 8 bases; unmatched bases: 6. CDR3 length equals 14 residues. CDR3 bases: TGTGCCAGCAGTTACCGGGACAGCCGGGATGAGCAGTTCTTC. Its protein is CASSYRDSRDEQFF.

This chain links TRBV3-1 with TRBJ2-7, with TRBD1 as a possible D gene (6 bases). This CDR3 comprises 14 residues. The V and J ends lost 11 bases and 0 bases respectively, with 17 bases between them. The germline V gene encodes CDR1 LGHDT and CDR2 YNNKEL (reference sequence). As DNA, the CDR3 is TGTGCCTCCGCTTACAGGGTCCACTCCTACGAGCAGTACTTC. This codes for CASAYRVHSYEQYF.

This clonotype showed up many times. The chain recombines TRBV24-1 with TRBJ2-5, with TRBD1 matching 8 bases. This CDR3 is built from 16 residues. V was clipped by 3 bases and J by 5 bases; unmatched bases: 10. CDR1 and CDR2 from the germline V gene are KGHDR and SFDVKD. The DNA for the CDR3 is TGTGCCACCAGTGATACCTCAGGGGGCGGTCGGGAGACCCAGTACTTC. Translation: CATSDTSGGGRETQYF.

The gene calls are TRBV5-1 and TRBJ1-1, with D tentatively TRBD1 (6 bases). The CDR3 extends over 14 amino acids. The germline V gene has CDR1 SGHRS and CDR2 YFSETQ. With 5 bases removed from V and 5 bases from J, the gap between germline ends came to 16 bases. CDR3 bases: TGCGCCAGCAGTCCCGGGGCTCAGGGGACTGAAGCTTTCTTT. Encoded protein: CASSPGAQGTEAFF. Full variable domain (remainder filled in from reference TRBV5-1 and TRBJ1-1): KAGVTQTPRYLIKTRGQQVTLSCSPISGHRSVSWYQQTPGQGLQFLFEYFSETQRNKGNFPGRFSGRQFSNSRSEMNVSTLELGDSALYLCASSPGAQGTEAFFGQGTRLTVV.

This chain joins TRBV7-9 and TRBJ2-1, with D possibly being TRBD1 (7 bases). Germline assignment: CDR1 SEHNR and CDR2 FQNEAQ (reference sequence). Between the trimmed V and J ends, which lost 5 bases and 8 bases, there was a span of 19 bases. This CDR3 has 15 residues. The CDR3 protein is CASSPRGGGADEQFF. In DNA form, the CDR3 reads TGTGCCAGCAGCCCCAGAGGAGGGGGCGCCGATGAGCAGTTCTTC.

V and J are TRBV5-1 and TRBJ2-3; TRBD1 aligns across 7 bases. The germline CDR1 and CDR2 sequences are SGHRS and YFSETQ. The CDR3 is 16 residues long. V shed 3 bases and J 2 bases; nucleotides not matched to a gene: 9. CDR3 loop: CASSYNSGTVTDTQYF. The CDR3, as DNA: TGCGCCAGCAGCTATAACTCCGGGACAGTCACAGATACGCAGTATTTT. Complete variable domain (other parts from reference TRBV5-1 and TRBJ2-3): KAGVTQTPRYLIKTRGQQVTLSCSPISGHRSVSWYQQTPGQGLQFLFEYFSETQRNKGNFPGRFSGRQFSNSRSEMNVSTLELGDSALYLCASSYNSGTVTDTQYFGPGTRLTVL.